The entry below describes one T cell receptor beta chain. This entry belongs to a study of blood T cell repertoires in COVID-19. Study as a whole: Material from acute and convalescent COVID-19 was sourced from the United States, Italy and Spain. The analysed material was cDNA or gDNA that came from T cells, B-cell-depleted T cells, or PBMCs.

As originally analysed: Quantification of nucleated cells was approximated via reference gene primer amplification. Data came from immunoSEQ multiplex PCR; TCRdb stores just in-frame clones and leaves some out. V and J calls and clone size come straight from that table; D and trimming were deduced from the DNA. The sample yields approximately 180,000 clones, 70% to 90% seen once. The sample consisted of peripheral blood. The receptor was isolated from a man aged 60 to 69 with acute or convalescent COVID-19.

CDR3 region: CASSSGQGRNEKLFF. CDR3 nucleotide sequence: TGTGCCAGCAGTTCCGGACAGGGGAGAAATGAAAAACTGTTTTTT. The chain employs TRBV27 and TRBJ1-4; TRBD1 matches at 9 bases. This CDR3 has 15 residues. With V trimmed by 4 bases and J by 5 bases, 5 bases remained unmatched. CDR1 MNHEY and CDR2 SMNVEV come from the germline V gene (reference sequence).